One and the same sample provided the 7 T cell receptor beta chains below, sequenced in a study of metastatic and nonmetastatic thyroid tumors. All patients were untreated before thyroid surgery. Through MiXCR, TCRdb re-clonotyped the PCR reads. This sample yields 35,000 to 50,000 clones, of which roughly 24% are seen a single time; 14% belongs to the top ten. Sequences were obtained from tumor tissue. The receptors stem from a female donor with papillary thyroid cancer or a benign thyroid nodule (not recorded which). Some clones in this sample may be carry-over from other donors' samples.

This clone was counted only a few times. This chain connects TRBV6-1 to TRBJ2-2; 13 positions match TRBD2. J was trimmed by 7 bases and V by 7 bases; bases with no gene match: 9. In germline, CDR1 is MNHNS, CDR2 SASEGT. This CDR3 region has 16 residues. CDR3 DNA sequence: TGTGCCAGCATCCTAGGACTAGCGGGAGAGAACGGGGAGCTGTTTTTT. Translated: CASILGLAGENGELFF.

This clone has just a few counts. This chain joins TRBV27 and TRBJ1-2, with a possible D match to TRBD1 (6 bases). From germline, CDR1 is MNHEY and CDR2 SMNVEV (reference sequence). The CDR3 covers 17 residues. V gave up 5 bases and J gave up 8 bases, with 27 bases separating them. The CDR3 loop is CASSPSGKYWTDEGYTF. CDR3 nucleotide sequence: TGTGCCAGCAGTCCCTCAGGCAAATACTGGACAGATGAAGGCTACACCTTC.

The rearrangement joins TRBV5-6 to TRBJ2-1; 7 bases are a match to TRBD1. The germline V gene encodes CDR1 SGHDT and CDR2 YYEEEE. This CDR3 spans 15 amino acids. Unmatched junction bases numbered 17, after V lost 4 bases and J lost 13 bases. The CDR3 DNA is TGTGCCAGCAGCCCAGGGACAGAGCCTTTCCGCCGCCAGTTCTTC. Its translation is CASSPGTEPFRRQFF.

This clone was observed a few times. This may stem from a read error, because a much larger clone lies one nucleotide away. V and J are TRBV20-1 and TRBJ2-7, with D maybe TRBD1 (5 bases). This CDR3 region has 14 residues. Germline CDR1 DFQATT, CDR2 SNEGSKA (reference sequence). The CDR3, as DNA: TGCAGTGCTAGAGATCAAGGGGAATGGTACGAGCGGTACTTC. This gives the protein CSARDQGEWYERYF.

About this clone itself: A much bigger clone sits one base away, suggesting this may be a read error. Distinct nucleotide sequences in the sample also encode this CDR3. The genes are TRBV7-9 and TRBJ1-1; TRBD1 aligns across 7 bases. The trim removed 5 bases at V and 2 bases at J, leaving 2 bases unmatched. CDR1 and CDR2 (germline): SEHNR, FQNEAQ (reference sequence). This CDR3 is built from 13 residues. The CDR3 nucleotides read TGTGCCAGCAGCCGGACAGGTAACACTGAAGCTTTCTTT. Its protein product is CASSRTGNTEAFF.

The chain links TRBV9 to TRBJ2-1; tentatively, D is TRBD1 or TRBD2 (5 bases each). This CDR3 has 19 amino acids. Per the germline V gene, CDR1 is SGDLS and CDR2 is YYNGEE. V was shortened by 0 bases and J by 3 bases, with 22 bases between the two germline ends. The DNA for the CDR3 is TGTGCCAGCAGCGTAGCCCTGGGCCCTCCGGGACCAAGCTACAATGAGCAGTTCTTC. Translating it yields CASSVALGPPGPSYNEQFF.

This clone was observed at least ten times. CDR3 coding DNA: TGTGCCAGCTCACCACGTGGACAGGGACATGAGCAGTTCTTC. This codes for CASSPRGQGHEQFF. The chain links TRBV18 to TRBJ2-1, with 8 bases lining up with TRBD1. With 1 base clipped from V and 8 bases from J, the junction kept 4 bases outside the gene matches. Germline V gives CDR1 KGHSH, CDR2 LQKENI. The length of the CDR3 is 14 residues. The full variable domain, in which reference TRBV18 and TRBJ2-1 provide the parts outside the CDR3, is NAGVMQNPRHLVRRRGQEARLRCSPMKGHSHVYWYRQLPEEGLKFMVYLQKENIIDESGMPKERFSAEFPKEGPSILRIQQVVRGDSAAYFCASSPRGQGHEQFFGPGTRLTVL.